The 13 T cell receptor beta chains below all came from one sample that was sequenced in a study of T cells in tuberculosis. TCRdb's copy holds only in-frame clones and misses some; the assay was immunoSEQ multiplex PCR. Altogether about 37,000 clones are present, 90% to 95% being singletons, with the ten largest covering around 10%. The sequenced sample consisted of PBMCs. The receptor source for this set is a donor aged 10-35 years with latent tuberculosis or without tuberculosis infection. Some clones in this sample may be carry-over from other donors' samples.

CDR3 region: CASSRRQELDTQYF. CDR3 nucleotides: TGCGCCAGCAGCCGACGACAGGAATTAGATACGCAGTATTTT. The gene calls are TRBV5-1 and TRBJ2-3; tentative D call: TRBD1 (6 bases). Germline loops: CDR1 SGHRS, CDR2 YFSETQ. The length of the CDR3 is 14 residues. Deletions cut 4 bases from V and 5 bases from J, with 14 bases between.

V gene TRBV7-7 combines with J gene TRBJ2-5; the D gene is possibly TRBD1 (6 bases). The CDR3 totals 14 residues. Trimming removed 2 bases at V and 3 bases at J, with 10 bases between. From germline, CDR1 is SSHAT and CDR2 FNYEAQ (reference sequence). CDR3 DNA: TGTGCCAGCAGCTTAAACAGGGTCAAAGAGACCCAGTACTTC. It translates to CASSLNRVKETQYF. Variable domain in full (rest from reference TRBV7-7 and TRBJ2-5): GAGVSQSPRYKVTKRGQDVTLRCDPISSHATLYWYQQALGQGPEFLTYFNYEAQPDKSGLPSDRFSAERPEGSISTLTIQRTEQRDSAMYRCASSLNRVKETQYFGPGTRLLVL.

The DNA of the CDR3 is TGCGCCAGCAGCTTGGGGGCTTCGGCGAACACCGGGGAGCTGTTTTTT. Amino acids: CASSLGASANTGELFF. The V and J genes are TRBV5-1 and TRBJ2-2; D is unresolved. Trimming removed 0 bases from V and 0 bases from J, with 9 bases in between. CDR1 and CDR2 from the germline V gene are SGHRS and YFSETQ. The CDR3 has 16 residues.

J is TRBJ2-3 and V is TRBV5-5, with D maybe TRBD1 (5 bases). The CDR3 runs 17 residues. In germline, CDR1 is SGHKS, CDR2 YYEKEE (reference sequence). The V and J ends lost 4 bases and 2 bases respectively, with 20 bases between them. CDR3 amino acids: CASSRADVGEFTDTQYF. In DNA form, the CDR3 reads TGTGCCAGCAGCCGGGCGGACGTAGGGGAATTCACAGATACGCAGTATTTT.

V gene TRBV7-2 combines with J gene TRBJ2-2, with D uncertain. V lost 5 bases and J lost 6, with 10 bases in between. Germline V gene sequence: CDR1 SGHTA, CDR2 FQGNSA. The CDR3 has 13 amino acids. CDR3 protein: CASSLGPPGELFF. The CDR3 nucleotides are TGTGCCAGCAGCCTAGGGCCCCCCGGGGAGCTGTTTTTT.

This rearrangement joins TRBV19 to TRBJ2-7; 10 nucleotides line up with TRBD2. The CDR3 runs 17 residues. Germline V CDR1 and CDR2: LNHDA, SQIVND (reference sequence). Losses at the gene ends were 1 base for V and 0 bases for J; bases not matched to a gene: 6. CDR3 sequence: CASSIASSGGDSYEQYF. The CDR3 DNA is TGTGCCAGTAGTATAGCCTCCAGCGGGGGGGACTCCTACGAGCAGTACTTC.

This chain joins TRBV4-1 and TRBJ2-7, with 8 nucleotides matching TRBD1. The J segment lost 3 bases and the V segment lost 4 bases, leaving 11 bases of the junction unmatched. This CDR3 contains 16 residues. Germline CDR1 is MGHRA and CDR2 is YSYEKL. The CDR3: CASSPQTRTGIYEQYF. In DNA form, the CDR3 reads TGCGCCAGCAGCCCCCAAACCCGGACAGGGATCTACGAGCAGTACTTC.

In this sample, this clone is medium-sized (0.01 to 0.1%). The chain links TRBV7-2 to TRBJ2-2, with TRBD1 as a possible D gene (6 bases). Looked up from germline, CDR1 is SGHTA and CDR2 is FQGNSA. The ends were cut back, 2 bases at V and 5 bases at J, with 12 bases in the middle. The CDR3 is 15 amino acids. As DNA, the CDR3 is TGTGCCAGCAGCTTATTCAGGGGTGAAACCGGGGAGCTGTTTTTT. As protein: CASSLFRGETGELFF. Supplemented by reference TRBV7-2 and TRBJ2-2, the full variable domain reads GAGVSQSPSNKVTEKGKDVELRCDPISGHTALYWYRQSLGQGLEFLIYFQGNSAPDKSGLPSDRFSAERTGGSVSTLTIQRTQQEDSAVYLCASSLFRGETGELFFGEGSRLTVL.

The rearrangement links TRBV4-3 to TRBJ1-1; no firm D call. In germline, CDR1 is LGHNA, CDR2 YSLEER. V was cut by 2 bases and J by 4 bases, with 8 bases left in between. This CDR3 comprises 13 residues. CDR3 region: CASSQFLATEAFF. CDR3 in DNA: TGCGCCAGCAGCCAATTTTTGGCCACTGAAGCTTTCTTT.

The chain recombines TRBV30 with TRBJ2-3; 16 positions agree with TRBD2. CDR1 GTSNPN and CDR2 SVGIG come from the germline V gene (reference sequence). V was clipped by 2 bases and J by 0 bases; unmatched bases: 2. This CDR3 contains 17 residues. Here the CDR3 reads CAWSPGLAGGSTDTQYF. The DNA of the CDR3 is TGTGCCTGGAGTCCGGGACTAGCGGGGGGGAGCACAGATACGCAGTATTTT.

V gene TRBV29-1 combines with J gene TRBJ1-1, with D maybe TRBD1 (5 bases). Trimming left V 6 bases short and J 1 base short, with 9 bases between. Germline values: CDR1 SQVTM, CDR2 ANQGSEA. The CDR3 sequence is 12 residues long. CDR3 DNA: TGCAGCGTAAACAGGCCGAACACTGAAGCTTTCTTT. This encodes CSVNRPNTEAFF.

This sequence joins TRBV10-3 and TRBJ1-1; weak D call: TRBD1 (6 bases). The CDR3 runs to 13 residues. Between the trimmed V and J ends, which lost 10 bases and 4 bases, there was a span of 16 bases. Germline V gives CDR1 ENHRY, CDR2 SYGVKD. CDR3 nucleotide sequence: TGTGCCAGCCACCAACAGGGTGGCACTGAAGCTTTCTTT. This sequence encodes CASHQQGGTEAFF.

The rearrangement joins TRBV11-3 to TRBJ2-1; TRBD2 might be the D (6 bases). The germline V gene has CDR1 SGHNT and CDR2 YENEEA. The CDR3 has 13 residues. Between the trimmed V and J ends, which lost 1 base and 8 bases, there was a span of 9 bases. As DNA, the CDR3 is TGTGCCAGCAGCTTAGGACTAGTCCATGAGCAGTTCTTC. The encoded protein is CASSLGLVHEQFF.